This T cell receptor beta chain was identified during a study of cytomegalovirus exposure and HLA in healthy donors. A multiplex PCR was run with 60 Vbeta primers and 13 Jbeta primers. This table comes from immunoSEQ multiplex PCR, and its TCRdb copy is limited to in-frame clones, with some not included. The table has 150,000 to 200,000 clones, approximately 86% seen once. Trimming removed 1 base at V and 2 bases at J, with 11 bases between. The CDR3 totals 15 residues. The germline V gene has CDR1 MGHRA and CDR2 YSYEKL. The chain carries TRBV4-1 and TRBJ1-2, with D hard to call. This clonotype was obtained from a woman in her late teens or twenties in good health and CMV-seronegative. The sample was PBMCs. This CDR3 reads CASSQGQVTNYGYTF. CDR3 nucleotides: TGCGCCAGCAGCCAAGGGCAGGTGACCAACTATGGCTACACCTTC.